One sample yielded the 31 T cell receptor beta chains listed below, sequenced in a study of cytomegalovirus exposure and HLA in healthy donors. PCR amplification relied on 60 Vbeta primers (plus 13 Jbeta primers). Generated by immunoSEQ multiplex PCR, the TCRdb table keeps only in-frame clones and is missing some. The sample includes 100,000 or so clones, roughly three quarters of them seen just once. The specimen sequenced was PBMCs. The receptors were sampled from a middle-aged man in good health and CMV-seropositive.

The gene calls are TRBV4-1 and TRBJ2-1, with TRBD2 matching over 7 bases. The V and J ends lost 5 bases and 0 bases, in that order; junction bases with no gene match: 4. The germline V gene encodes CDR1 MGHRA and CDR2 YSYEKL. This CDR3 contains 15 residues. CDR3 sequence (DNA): TGCGCCAGCAGCACCCGGACTAGCTCCTACAATGAGCAGTTCTTC. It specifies CASSTRTSSYNEQFF.

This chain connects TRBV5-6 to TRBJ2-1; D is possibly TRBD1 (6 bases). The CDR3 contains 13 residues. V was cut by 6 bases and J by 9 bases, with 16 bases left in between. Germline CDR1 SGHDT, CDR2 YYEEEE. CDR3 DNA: TGTGCCAGCATGGACTGGAGAGGGGGTGAGCAGTTCTTC. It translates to CASMDWRGGEQFF.

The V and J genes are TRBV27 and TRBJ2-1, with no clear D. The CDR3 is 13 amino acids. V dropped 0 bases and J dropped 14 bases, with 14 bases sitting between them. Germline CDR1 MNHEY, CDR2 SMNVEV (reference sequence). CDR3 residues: CASSLSAESVEFF. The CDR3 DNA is TGTGCCAGCAGTTTATCGGCGGAATCGGTTGAGTTCTTC.

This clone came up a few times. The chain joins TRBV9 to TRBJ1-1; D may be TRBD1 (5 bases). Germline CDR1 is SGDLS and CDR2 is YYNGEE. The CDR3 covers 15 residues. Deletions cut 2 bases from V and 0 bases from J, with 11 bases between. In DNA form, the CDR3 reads TGTGCCAGCAGCGTTGGCGGACAACTGAACACTGAAGCTTTCTTT. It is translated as CASSVGGQLNTEAFF. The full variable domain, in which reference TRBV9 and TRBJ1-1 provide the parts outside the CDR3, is DSGVTQTPKHLITATGQRVTLRCSPRSGDLSVYWYQQSLDQGLQFLIQYYNGEERAKGNILERFSAQQFPDLHSELNLSSLELGDSALYFCASSVGGQLNTEAFFGQGTRLTVV.

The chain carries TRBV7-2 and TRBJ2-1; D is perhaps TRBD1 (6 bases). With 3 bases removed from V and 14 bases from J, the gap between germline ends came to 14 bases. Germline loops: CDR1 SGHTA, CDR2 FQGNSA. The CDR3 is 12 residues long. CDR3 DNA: TGTGCCAGCAGCTTTGACAGGACCAGGGAGTTCTTC. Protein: CASSFDRTREFF.

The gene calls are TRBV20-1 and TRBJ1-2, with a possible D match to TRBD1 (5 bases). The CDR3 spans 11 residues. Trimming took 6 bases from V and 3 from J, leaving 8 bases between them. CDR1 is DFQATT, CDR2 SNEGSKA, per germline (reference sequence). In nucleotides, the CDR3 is TGCAGTGCCTGGGGCGACTATGGCTACACCTTC. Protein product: CSAWGDYGYTF.

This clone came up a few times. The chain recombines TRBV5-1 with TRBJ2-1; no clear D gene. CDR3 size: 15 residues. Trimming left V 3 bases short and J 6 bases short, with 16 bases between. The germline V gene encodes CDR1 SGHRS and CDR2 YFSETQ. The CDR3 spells CASSYFPDRVNEQFF. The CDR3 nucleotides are TGCGCCAGCAGCTATTTTCCAGATCGGGTCAATGAGCAGTTCTTC.

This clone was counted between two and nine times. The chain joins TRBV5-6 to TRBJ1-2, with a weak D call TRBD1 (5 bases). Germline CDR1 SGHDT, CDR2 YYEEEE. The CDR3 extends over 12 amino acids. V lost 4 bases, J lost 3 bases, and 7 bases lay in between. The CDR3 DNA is TGTGCCAGCAGCCGGGGGGACTATGGCTACACCTTC. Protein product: CASSRGDYGYTF.

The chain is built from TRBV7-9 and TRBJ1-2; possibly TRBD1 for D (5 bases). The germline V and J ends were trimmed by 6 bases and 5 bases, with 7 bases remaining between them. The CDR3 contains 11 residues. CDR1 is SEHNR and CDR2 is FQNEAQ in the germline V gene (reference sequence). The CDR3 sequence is CASSRQYGYTF. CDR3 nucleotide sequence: TGTGCCAGCAGTCGACAGTATGGCTACACCTTC.

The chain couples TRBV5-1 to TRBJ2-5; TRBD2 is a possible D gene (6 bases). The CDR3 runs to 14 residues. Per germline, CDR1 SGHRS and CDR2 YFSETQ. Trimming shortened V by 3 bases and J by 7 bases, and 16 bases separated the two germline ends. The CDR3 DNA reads TGCGCCAGCAGCTCGGTGGAGGAGGGAGCGACCCAGTACTTC. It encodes CASSSVEEGATQYF.

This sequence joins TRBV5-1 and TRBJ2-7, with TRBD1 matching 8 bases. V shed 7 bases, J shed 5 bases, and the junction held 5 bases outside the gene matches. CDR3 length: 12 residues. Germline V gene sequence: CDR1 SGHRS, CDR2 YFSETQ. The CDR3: CASADRADEQYF. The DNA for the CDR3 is TGCGCCAGCGCGGACAGGGCAGACGAGCAGTACTTC.

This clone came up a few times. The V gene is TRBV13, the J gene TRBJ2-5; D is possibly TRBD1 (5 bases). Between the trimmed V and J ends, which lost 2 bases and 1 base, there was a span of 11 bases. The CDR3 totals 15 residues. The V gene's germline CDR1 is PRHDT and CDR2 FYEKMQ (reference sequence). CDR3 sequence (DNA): TGTGCCAGCAGCTTAATAAGGGGTCCCCAAGAGACCCAGTACTTC. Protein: CASSLIRGPQETQYF.

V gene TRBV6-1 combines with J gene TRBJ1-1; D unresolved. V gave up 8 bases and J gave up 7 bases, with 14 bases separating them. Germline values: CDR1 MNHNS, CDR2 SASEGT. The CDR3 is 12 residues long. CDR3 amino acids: CASSRWVDEAFF. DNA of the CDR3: TGTGCCAGCTCTAGATGGGTGGATGAAGCTTTCTTT.

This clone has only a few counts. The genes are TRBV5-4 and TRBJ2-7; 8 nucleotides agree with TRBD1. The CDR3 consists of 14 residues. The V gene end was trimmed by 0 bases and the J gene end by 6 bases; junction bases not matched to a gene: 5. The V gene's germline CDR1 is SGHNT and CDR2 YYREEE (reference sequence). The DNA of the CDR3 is TGTGCCAGCAGCTTGGGACAGGGGCTTCCCGAGCAGTACGTC. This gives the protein CASSLGQGLPEQYV.

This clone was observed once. This CDR3 reads CASTPSASPDTQYF. CDR3 in DNA: TGTGCCAGCACCCCTAGCGCCAGTCCAGATACGCAGTATTTT. The chain couples TRBV9 to TRBJ2-3, with a weak D call TRBD2 (6 bases). The ends were cut back, 6 bases at V and 4 bases at J, with 15 bases in the middle. In germline, CDR1 is SGDLS, CDR2 YYNGEE. The length of the CDR3 is 14 residues.

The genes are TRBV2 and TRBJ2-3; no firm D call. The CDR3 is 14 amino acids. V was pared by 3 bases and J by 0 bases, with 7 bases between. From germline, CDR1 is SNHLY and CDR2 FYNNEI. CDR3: CASSELLSTDTQYF. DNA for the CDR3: TGTGCCAGCAGTGAGTTGTTAAGCACAGATACGCAGTATTTT.

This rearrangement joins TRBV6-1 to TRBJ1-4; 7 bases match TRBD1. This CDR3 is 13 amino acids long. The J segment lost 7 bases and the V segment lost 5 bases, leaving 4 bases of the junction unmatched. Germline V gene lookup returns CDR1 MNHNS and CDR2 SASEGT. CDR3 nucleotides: TGTGCCAGCAGTCGGCAGGGGGGTGAAAAACTGTTTTTT. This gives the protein CASSRQGGEKLFF.

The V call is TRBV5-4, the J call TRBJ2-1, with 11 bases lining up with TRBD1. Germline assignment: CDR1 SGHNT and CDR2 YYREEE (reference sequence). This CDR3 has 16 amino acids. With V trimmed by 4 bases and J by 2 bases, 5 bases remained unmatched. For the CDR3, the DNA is TGTGCCAGCAGCAGACCGGGACAGGGGGCCTACAATGAGCAGTTCTTC. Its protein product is CASSRPGQGAYNEQFF.

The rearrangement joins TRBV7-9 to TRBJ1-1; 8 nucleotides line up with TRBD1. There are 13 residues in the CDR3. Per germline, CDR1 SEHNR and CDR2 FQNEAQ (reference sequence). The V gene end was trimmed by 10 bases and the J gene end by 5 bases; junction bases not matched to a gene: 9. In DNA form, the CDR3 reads TGTGCCACCCAGGGGGCGCGGAGGACTGAAGCTTTCTTT. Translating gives CATQGARRTEAFF.

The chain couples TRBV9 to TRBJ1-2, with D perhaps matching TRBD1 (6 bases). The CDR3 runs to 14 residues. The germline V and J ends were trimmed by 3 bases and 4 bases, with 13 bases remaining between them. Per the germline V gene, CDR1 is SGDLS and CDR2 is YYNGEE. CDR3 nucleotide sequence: TGTGCCAGCAGCGCCCGGGCGGACAGCTATGGCTACACCTTC. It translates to CASSARADSYGYTF.

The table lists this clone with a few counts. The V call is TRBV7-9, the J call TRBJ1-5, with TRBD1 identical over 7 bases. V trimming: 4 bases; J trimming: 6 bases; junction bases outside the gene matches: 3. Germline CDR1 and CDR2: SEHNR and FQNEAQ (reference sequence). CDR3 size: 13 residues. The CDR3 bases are TGTGCCAGCAGCTCCGGACAGGTTCAGCCCCAGCATTTT. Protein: CASSSGQVQPQHF.

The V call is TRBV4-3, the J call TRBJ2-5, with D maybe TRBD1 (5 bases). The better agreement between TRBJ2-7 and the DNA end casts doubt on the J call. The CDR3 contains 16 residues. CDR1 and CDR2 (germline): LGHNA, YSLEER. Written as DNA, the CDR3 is TGCGCCAGCAGCCTCTCACGTGGGCAGGGCCTCTACGAGCAGTACTTC. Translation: CASSLSRGQGLYEQYF.

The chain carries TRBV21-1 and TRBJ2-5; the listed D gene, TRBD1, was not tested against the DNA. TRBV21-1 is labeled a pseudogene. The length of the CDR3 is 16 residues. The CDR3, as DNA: TGTGCCAGCAGCCTTCGCCCCTCGACAGGGAAAGAGACCCAGTACTTC. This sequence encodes CASSLRPSTGKETQYF.

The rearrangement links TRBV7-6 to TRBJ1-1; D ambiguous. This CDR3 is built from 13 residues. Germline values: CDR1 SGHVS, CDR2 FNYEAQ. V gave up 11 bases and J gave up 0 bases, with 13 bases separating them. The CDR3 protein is CAVSPNMNTEAFF. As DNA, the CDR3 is TGTGCCGTATCCCCCAACATGAACACTGAAGCTTTCTTT.

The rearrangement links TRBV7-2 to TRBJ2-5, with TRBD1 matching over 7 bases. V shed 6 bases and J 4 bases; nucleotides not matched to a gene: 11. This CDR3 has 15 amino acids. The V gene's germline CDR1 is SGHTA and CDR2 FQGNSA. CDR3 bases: TGTGCCAGCAGGCGAAGACAGGGCCGGGGAGAGACCCAGTACTTC. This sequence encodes CASRRRQGRGETQYF.

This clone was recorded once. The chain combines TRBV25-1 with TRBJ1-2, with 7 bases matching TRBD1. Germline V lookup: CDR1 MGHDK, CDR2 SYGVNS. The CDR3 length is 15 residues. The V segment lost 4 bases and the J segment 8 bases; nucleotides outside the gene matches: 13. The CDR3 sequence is CASSGIGQELYGYTF. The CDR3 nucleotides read TGTGCCAGCAGTGGTATAGGACAGGAACTTTACGGCTACACCTTC.

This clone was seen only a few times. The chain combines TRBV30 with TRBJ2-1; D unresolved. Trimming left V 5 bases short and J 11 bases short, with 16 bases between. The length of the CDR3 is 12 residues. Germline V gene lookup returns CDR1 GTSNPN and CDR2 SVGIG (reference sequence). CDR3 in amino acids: CAWGPNPGQQFF. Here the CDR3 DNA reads TGTGCCTGGGGCCCAAATCCAGGTCAGCAGTTCTTC.

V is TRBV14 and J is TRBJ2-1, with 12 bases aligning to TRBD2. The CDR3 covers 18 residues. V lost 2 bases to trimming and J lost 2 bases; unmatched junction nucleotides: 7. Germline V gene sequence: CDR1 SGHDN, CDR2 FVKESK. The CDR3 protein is CASSQPAGTSGPYNEQFF. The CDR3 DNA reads TGTGCCAGCAGCCAACCGGCCGGGACTAGCGGGCCCTACAATGAGCAGTTCTTC.

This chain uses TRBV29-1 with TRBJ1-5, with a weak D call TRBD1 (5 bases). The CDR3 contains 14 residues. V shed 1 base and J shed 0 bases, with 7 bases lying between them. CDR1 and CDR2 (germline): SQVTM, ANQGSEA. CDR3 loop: CSVEGTHSNQPQHF. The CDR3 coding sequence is TGCAGCGTTGAAGGGACACATAGCAATCAGCCCCAGCATTTT. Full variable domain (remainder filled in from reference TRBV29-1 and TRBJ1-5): SAVISQKPSRDICQRGTSLTIQCQVDSQVTMMFWYRQQPGQSLTLIATANQGSEATYESGFVIDKFPISRPNLTFSTLTVSNMSPEDSSIYLCSVEGTHSNQPQHFGDGTRLSIL.

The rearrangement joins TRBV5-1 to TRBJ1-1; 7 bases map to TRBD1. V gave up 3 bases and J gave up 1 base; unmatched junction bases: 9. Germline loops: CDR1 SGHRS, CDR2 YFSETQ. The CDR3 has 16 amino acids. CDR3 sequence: CASSWGQNYANTEAFF. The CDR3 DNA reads TGCGCCAGCAGCTGGGGACAGAACTACGCGAACACTGAAGCTTTCTTT.

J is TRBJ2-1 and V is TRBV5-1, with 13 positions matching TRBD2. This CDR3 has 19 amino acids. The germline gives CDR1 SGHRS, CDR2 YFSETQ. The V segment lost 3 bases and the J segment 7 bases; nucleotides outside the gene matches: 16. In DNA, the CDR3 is TGCGCCAGCAGCTCAGTACTAGCGGGAGGGCCACTCTCCGCGAATGAGCAGTTCTTC. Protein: CASSSVLAGGPLSANEQFF. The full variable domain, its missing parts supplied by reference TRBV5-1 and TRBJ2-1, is KAGVTQTPRYLIKTRGQQVTLSCSPISGHRSVSWYQQTPGQGLQFLFEYFSETQRNKGNFPGRFSGRQFSNSRSEMNVSTLELGDSALYLCASSSVLAGGPLSANEQFFGPGTRLTVL.